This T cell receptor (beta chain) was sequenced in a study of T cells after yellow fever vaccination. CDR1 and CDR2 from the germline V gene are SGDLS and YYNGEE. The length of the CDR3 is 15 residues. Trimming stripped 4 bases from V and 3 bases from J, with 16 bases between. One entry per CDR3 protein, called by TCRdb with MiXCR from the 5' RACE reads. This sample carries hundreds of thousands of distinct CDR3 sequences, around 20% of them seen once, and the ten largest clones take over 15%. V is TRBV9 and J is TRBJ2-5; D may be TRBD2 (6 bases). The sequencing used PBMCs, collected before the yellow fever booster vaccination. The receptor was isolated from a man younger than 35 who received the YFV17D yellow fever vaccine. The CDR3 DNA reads TGTGCCAGCAGCAGGAGGGCTTTTGCTGAAGAGACCCAGTACTTC. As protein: CASSRRAFAEETQYF.